This note documents a single T cell receptor beta chain sequence. Its target is unknown. These data originate in a study of OX40 agonist ivuxolimab in advanced cancers. The overall study: The dose-escalation cohort was approximately 85% male, with a mean age of about 60 years, ranging roughly 23 to 79. Study-level results: Dosing at 0.1 to 3.0 mg/kg was accompanied by clonal expansion of CD4+ and CD8+ blood T cells by week 6. No antigen was identified for the clonally expanded peripheral T cells.

Assay used: immunoSEQ multiplex PCR; TCRdb lists only in-frame clones, some missing. The data show around 140,000 clones, with about nine tenths seen just once and roughly 1.1% held by the top ten. The sequence came from an adult with an advanced solid tumor such as melanoma, head and neck, liver or kidney cancer. The sample was CD4+ or CD8+ T cells sorted from blood, taken in a trial of the OX40 agonist ivuxolimab.

CDR3 nucleotide sequence: TGTGCCAGCAGTTACTCTACAATAAGGAGAAACGAGCAGTACTTC. Translation gives CASSYSTIRRNEQYF. The chain joins TRBV6-5 to TRBJ2-5, with unresolved D. The DNA end lines up better with TRBJ2-7; the J call may be wrong. CDR1 MNHEY and CDR2 SVGAGI come from the germline V gene. The CDR3 has 15 residues.